The 16 T cell receptor beta chains below all came from one sample that was sequenced in a study of cytomegalovirus exposure and HLA in healthy donors (dated by TCRdb to 2017 to 2019). Libraries were constructed by the immunoSEQ multiplex PCR assay. The multiplex PCR relied on a mix of 60 forward primers for TCR Vbeta segments and 13 reverse primers for TCR Jbeta segments. TCRdb provides this immuneACCESS table in a form limited to in-frame rearrangements. Some clones are lacking; in checked studies, under half of them reflect an unresolved V gene, and why the rest are absent is not known. This sample comprises around 99,000 clones, just under 70% of them detected only once. About 5.7% of the sample is in the top ten clones. What was sequenced was PBMCs. The receptors were sampled from a woman aged 70-85 years in good health and CMV-seropositive.

This clone was counted a few times. The chain recombines TRBV7-7 with TRBJ2-2, with D hard to call. Trimming took 3 bases from V and 1 from J, leaving 6 bases between them. Looked up from germline, CDR1 is SSHAT and CDR2 is FNYEAQ (reference sequence). This CDR3 spans 14 amino acids. DNA for the CDR3: TGTGCCAGCAGCTTTGCGGTGAACACCGGGGAGCTGTTTTTT. It translates to CASSFAVNTGELFF.

The chain recombines TRBV6-4 with TRBJ2-1, with D maybe TRBD2 (5 bases). Germline V gene data show CDR1 as MRHNA and CDR2 as SNTAGT. Deletions cut 3 bases from V and 10 bases from J, with 16 bases between. This CDR3 contains 14 residues. As DNA, the CDR3 is TGTGCCAGCAGTGAATCATTCGGGGTGGGGGAGCAGTTCTTC. This translates into CASSESFGVGEQFF.

This chain links TRBV13 with TRBJ2-3; 8 bases are shared with TRBD2. CDR3 size: 15 residues. The V and J ends lost 1 base and 1 base, in that order; junction bases with no gene match: 1. CDR1 and CDR2 from the germline V gene are PRHDT and FYEKMQ (reference sequence). The CDR3 region is CASSLAGGRTDTQYF. Here the CDR3 DNA reads TGTGCCAGCAGCTTAGCGGGGGGGCGCACAGATACGCAGTATTTT.

The V gene is TRBV5-1, the J gene TRBJ1-1; 9 bases are a match to TRBD1. Germline CDR1 and CDR2: SGHRS and YFSETQ. V gave up 2 bases and J gave up 5 bases; unmatched junction bases: 7. CDR3 size: 15 residues. The CDR3 nucleotides are TGCGCCAGCAGCTTAGAGACAGGGGGTGGTACTGAAGCTTTCTTT. It is translated as CASSLETGGGTEAFF.

The chain recombines TRBV9 with TRBJ2-1; maybe TRBD2 (6 bases). The CDR3 has 13 amino acids. CDR1 is SGDLS, CDR2 YYNGEE, per germline. Between the trimmed V and J ends, which lost 3 bases and 8 bases, there was a span of 12 bases. CDR3 nucleotides: TGTGCCAGCAGCGCCCCCGTAGCGGATGAGCAGTTCTTC. As protein: CASSAPVADEQFF.

The CDR3 is CASSLGQGNRGYTF. The CDR3 bases are TGTGCCAGCAGCCTAGGACAGGGGAATAGAGGCTACACCTTC. V and J are TRBV7-9 and TRBJ1-2; 9 nucleotides line up with TRBD1. Germline CDR1 SEHNR, CDR2 FQNEAQ (reference sequence). The CDR3 has 14 residues. Trimming took 5 bases from V and 8 from J; bases not matched to a gene: 9. Full variable domain (remainder filled in from reference TRBV7-9 and TRBJ1-2): DTGVSQNPRHKITKRGQNVTFRCDPISEHNRLYWYRQTLGQGPEFLTYFQNEAQLEKSRLLSDRFSAERPKGSFSTLEIQRTEQGDSAMYLCASSLGQGNRGYTFGSGTRLTVV.

The chain uses TRBV6-4 and TRBJ1-3; a possible D gene is TRBD1 (6 bases). The CDR3 loop spans 15 amino acids. Germline V gene lookup returns CDR1 MRHNA and CDR2 SNTAGT. The V end was cut by 8 bases, the J end by 0 bases, with 14 bases between. The CDR3 sequence: CASGTGKNSGNTIYF. The CDR3 region has the DNA TGTGCCAGCGGAACAGGGAAAAACTCTGGAAACACCATATATTTT.

V and J are TRBV14 and TRBJ2-1; D perhaps matches TRBD1 (6 bases). In germline, CDR1 is SGHDN, CDR2 FVKESK. Deletions cut 2 bases from V and 11 bases from J, with 16 bases between. The CDR3 covers 14 residues. The CDR3 protein is CASSQTTGIGQQFF. The CDR3 DNA sequence: TGTGCCAGCAGCCAAACTACAGGGATAGGCCAGCAGTTCTTC.

A few counts support this clone. The V call is TRBV9, the J call TRBJ1-4; a possible D gene is TRBD1 (5 bases). Germline V gene lookup returns CDR1 SGDLS and CDR2 YYNGEE. V lost 0 bases, J lost 8 bases, and 14 bases lay in between. There are 15 residues in the CDR3. The CDR3 DNA reads TGTGCCAGCAGCGTAGAAGAGGGTCGGGGGGAAAAACTGTTTTTT. Amino acid sequence: CASSVEEGRGEKLFF.

The chain links TRBV10-3 to TRBJ1-6, with a possible D match to TRBD1 (5 bases). The V end lost 5 bases, the J end lost 7 bases, and 12 bases lay between the germline ends. The CDR3 totals 14 residues. CDR1 and CDR2 from the germline V gene are ENHRY and SYGVKD. The CDR3: CAISSTGGNSPLHF. CDR3 DNA: TGTGCCATCAGTTCTACGGGGGGAAATTCACCCCTCCACTTT.

This clone was seen a few times. The chain employs TRBV5-1 and TRBJ1-2, with D unresolved. The V end was cut by 8 bases, the J end by 0 bases, with 20 bases between. Per the germline V gene, CDR1 is SGHRS and CDR2 is YFSETQ. This CDR3 contains 16 residues. CDR3 nucleotides: TGCGCCAGTAAGGAGATTTCGACCATACCTAACTATGGCTACACCTTC. Translation gives CASKEISTIPNYGYTF.

This clone has only a few counts. The J gene is TRBJ2-3, the V gene TRBV6-1; no firm D call. Between the trimmed V and J ends, which lost 4 bases and 6 bases, there was a span of 14 bases. Germline lookup yields CDR1 MNHNS and CDR2 SASEGT. The CDR3 runs to 14 residues. This chain's CDR3 is CASSVAGSTDTQYF. CDR3 nucleotides: TGTGCCAGCAGTGTCGCAGGCAGTACGGATACGCAGTATTTT.

The gene calls are TRBV6-5 and TRBJ1-1; TRBD1 might be the D (5 bases). CDR3 length: 14 residues. Per the germline V gene, CDR1 is MNHEY and CDR2 is SVGAGI. The V and J ends lost 6 bases and 1 base respectively, with 12 bases between them. CDR3 region: CASRISTGNTEAFF. The CDR3, as DNA: TGTGCCAGCAGGATCTCCACAGGGAACACTGAAGCTTTCTTT.

In DNA form, the CDR3 reads TGTGCCAGCAGTGCTTTAGGGACAGGCTTTAACTATGGCTACACCTTC. Amino acids: CASSALGTGFNYGYTF. V usage is TRBV2 and J usage is TRBJ1-2, with 8 nucleotides matching TRBD1. The CDR3 is 16 residues long. The junction had 8 bases not matched to a gene; V was cut back by 4 bases and J by 1 base. Germline CDR1 and CDR2: SNHLY and FYNNEI.

In nucleotides, the CDR3 is TGCGCCAGCAGCTTGGGACAGGGGGGGGATCAGCCCCAGCATTTT. Translated, it gives CASSLGQGGDQPQHF. V and J are TRBV5-1 and TRBJ1-5; 9 bases match TRBD1. Trimming at V came to 0 bases and at J to 5 bases, leaving 3 bases not matched to a gene. Germline lookup yields CDR1 SGHRS and CDR2 YFSETQ. There are 15 residues in the CDR3.

V gene TRBV30 combines with J gene TRBJ1-6; no firm D call. V was clipped by 7 bases and J by 2 bases, with 18 bases between them. Germline loops: CDR1 GTSNPN, CDR2 SVGIG (reference sequence). The CDR3 contains 16 residues. CDR3 DNA sequence: TGTGCCTTTACCCCGTCGTGGAGCCCCTATAATTCACCCCTCCACTTT. Protein sequence: CAFTPSWSPYNSPLHF.